A selection of T cell receptor beta chains follows, all from one sample in a study of T cells in localized non-small cell lung cancer. Sequencing used immunoSEQ multiplex PCR; TCRdb keeps in-frame clones, though not all of them. Found here are 50,000 to 55,000 clones, 70% to 90% of them singletons; the top ten hold 16%. The source material was PBMCs, sampled before any cancer treatment. Every receptor here comes from a female donor with stage II lung adenocarcinoma. Both conserved end residues are part of each CDR3. A D gene is named only where the DNA matches it firmly. Part of the rows lack a size; the others show once, few, many or a class for expanded clones.

V gene	D gene	clone size	J gene	CDR3 protein	CDR3 DNA
TRBV27	TRBD1	NA	TRBJ1-1	CASSDRGRTEAFF	TGTGCCAGCAGTGACAGGGGCCGCACTGAAGCTTTCTTT
TRBV10-3	NA	NA	TRBJ2-7	CAISESTFGAYF	TGTGCCATCAGTGAGTCGACTTTTGGGGCGTACTTC
TRBV6-6	NA	few	TRBJ2-2	CASSYQTRGGELFF	TGTGCCAGCAGTTACCAGACCCGGGGCGGGGAGCTGTTTTTT
TRBV6-6	NA	NA	TRBJ1-6	CASSYQFDSPLHF	TGTGCCAGCAGTTACCAGTTTGATTCACCCCTCCACTTT
TRBV5-8	NA	NA	TRBJ2-1	CASSSPPNEQFF	TGTGCCAGCAGCTCGCCCCCAAATGAGCAGTTCTTC
TRBV6-6	NA	NA	TRBJ2-7	CASSLLTDGEQYF	TGTGCCAGCAGCTTACTGACGGACGGCGAGCAGTACTTC
TRBV4-1	TRBD1	NA	TRBJ2-7	CASSGRDSLREQYF	TGCGCCAGCAGCGGCCGGGACAGTCTTCGCGAGCAGTACTTC
TRBV6-1	TRBD1	NA	TRBJ1-6	CATGQESQWSPLHF	TGTGCCACGGGACAGGAATCCCAGTGGTCACCCCTCCACTTT
TRBV25-1	NA	NA	TRBJ2-7	CASSSDQSYEQYF	TGTGCCAGCAGTTCAGACCAATCCTACGAGCAGTACTTC
TRBV6-5	NA	NA	TRBJ1-2	CASSPVGGPVYGYTF	TGTGCCAGCAGCCCGGTCGGGGGGCCGGTCTATGGCTACACCTTC
TRBV27	NA	NA	TRBJ1-4	CASSFGTGFSREKLFF	TGTGCCAGCAGTTTTGGAACGGGCTTTTCTCGGGAAAAACTGTTTTTT
TRBV10-3	TRBD1	NA	TRBJ1-1	CAITGTGTLTEAFF	TGTGCCATCACTGGGACAGGGACCCTCACTGAAGCTTTCTTT
TRBV10-3	NA	NA	TRBJ2-2	CAISESRELFF	TGTGCCATCAGTGAGTCGAGGGAGCTGTTTTTT
TRBV5-1	NA	NA	TRBJ1-6	CASSLYRPGRGNSPLHF	TGCGCCAGCAGCCTTTACCGGCCGGGACGAGGTAATTCACCCCTCCACTTT
TRBV9	TRBD1	NA	TRBJ1-2	CASSAIPTGVYGYTF	TGTGCCAGCAGCGCGATCCCAACAGGGGTCTATGGCTACACCTTC
TRBV10-3	TRBD1	NA	TRBJ1-1	CAITRTGANTEAFF	TGTGCCATCACAAGGACAGGTGCGAACACTGAAGCTTTCTTT
TRBV5-1	NA	NA	TRBJ1-4	CASSWERANEKLFF	TGCGCCAGCAGCTGGGAAAGAGCTAATGAAAAACTGTTTTTT
TRBV14	NA	NA	TRBJ1-2	CASSQDQGPPYGYTF	TGTGCCAGCAGCCAAGATCAGGGCCCCCCCTATGGCTACACCTTC
TRBV7-7	TRBD2	NA	TRBJ2-3	CASSRSGGQTDTQYF	TGTGCTAGCAGCCGTAGCGGGGGACAGACAGATACGCAGTATTTT
TRBV7-9	NA	NA	TRBJ1-2	CASSSGDNYGYTF	TGTGCCAGCAGCTCCGGGGACAACTATGGCTACACCTTC
TRBV5-5	NA	NA	TRBJ2-3	CASTNRDLTADTQYF	TGTGCCAGCACCAACAGGGACCTAACGGCAGATACGCAGTATTTT
TRBV25-1	NA	NA	TRBJ1-2	CASSWGQNYGYTF	TGTGCCAGCAGTTGGGGGCAGAACTATGGCTACACCTTC
TRBV30	NA	NA	TRBJ1-2	CAWSRPPGLYGYTF	TGTGCCTGGAGTCGACCTCCAGGGCTATATGGCTACACCTTC
TRBV6-5	NA	NA	TRBJ1-3	CASGGAWGTIYF	TGTGCCAGCGGAGGGGCGTGGGGCACCATATATTTT